The next 16 T cell receptor beta chains were all read from a single sample in a study of graft-versus-host responses after intestinal transplantation. Using immunoSEQ multiplex PCR, the repertoire was profiled, and TCRdb retains in-frame clones only, with some absent. Of some 41,000 clones in the sample, more than 85% are singletons; the top ten hold 3.6%. Sample: PBMCs, taken approximately 100 weeks after intestinal transplantation. The receptors were sampled from a human patient who received an intestinal transplant, so some T cells may come from the graft donor.

The rearrangement uses TRBV5-6 and TRBJ1-3; 9 bases map to TRBD1. This CDR3 contains 15 residues. The junction had 3 bases not matched to a gene; V was cut back by 5 bases and J by 0 bases. Germline V CDR1 and CDR2: SGHDT, YYEEEE. CDR3 residues: CASRDRGLSGNTIYF. DNA for the CDR3: TGTGCCAGCAGGGACAGGGGACTCTCTGGAAACACCATATATTTT.

This sequence joins TRBV7-3 and TRBJ2-5; TRBD1 might be the D (6 bases). V lost 5 bases and J 3 bases, leaving 16 bases between the germline ends. The germline V gene encodes CDR1 SGHTA and CDR2 FQGTGA. This CDR3 spans 15 amino acids. CDR3 protein: CASSRWGQPKETQYF. As DNA, the CDR3 is TGTGCCAGCAGCCGCTGGGGACAACCAAAAGAGACCCAGTACTTC. Complete variable domain (other parts from reference TRBV7-3 and TRBJ2-5): GAGVSQTPSNKVTEKGKYVELRCDPISGHTALYWYRQSLGQGPEFLIYFQGTGAADDSGLPNDRFFAVRPEGSVSTLKIQRTERGDSAVYLCASSRWGQPKETQYFGPGTRLLVL.

The chain uses TRBV6-5 and TRBJ1-1, with 7 bases aligning to TRBD1. CDR3 size: 14 residues. Trimming took 6 bases from V and 1 from J; bases not matched to a gene: 5. From germline, CDR1 is MNHEY and CDR2 SVGAGI. This CDR3 is CASSIGGRNTEAFF. CDR3 bases: TGTGCCAGCAGCATAGGGGGCCGGAACACTGAAGCTTTCTTT.

V usage is TRBV27 and J usage is TRBJ1-6; 11 nucleotides align to TRBD1. CDR1 and CDR2 from the germline V gene are MNHEY and SMNVEV (reference sequence). J lost 7 bases, V lost 6 bases, and 5 bases had no gene match. CDR3 length: 15 amino acids. The CDR3 DNA reads as TGTGCCAGCAGCTGGACAGGGGGCCCCAATTCACCCCTCCACTTT. It specifies CASSWTGGPNSPLHF.

Here the CDR3 reads CASSSGGGSEAFF. The CDR3 DNA is TGTGCCAGCAGCTCTGGGGGGGGATCTGAAGCTTTCTTT. The chain recombines TRBV7-3 with TRBJ1-1; a possible D gene is TRBD1 (5 bases). Trimming shortened V by 4 bases and J by 6 bases, and 12 bases separated the two germline ends. CDR1 is SGHTA and CDR2 is FQGTGA in the germline V gene. The CDR3 runs to 13 residues.

J is TRBJ2-1 and V is TRBV27; a weak D match, TRBD2 (5 bases). Germline CDR1 and CDR2: MNHEY and SMNVEV (reference sequence). V was shortened by 5 bases and J by 2 bases, with 22 bases between the two germline ends. The CDR3 loop spans 18 amino acids. The CDR3 DNA follows: TGTGCCAGCAGTCCGATCCCGGGATCCGAATCCCCCTACAATGAGCAGTTCTTC. Protein sequence: CASSPIPGSESPYNEQFF.

J is TRBJ2-7 and V is TRBV10-3, with 8 positions matching TRBD1. The CDR3 extends over 13 amino acids. CDR1 is ENHRY, CDR2 SYGVKD, per germline. Losses at the gene ends were 10 bases for V and 3 bases for J; bases not matched to a gene: 8. The CDR3 spells CATHRDRIYEQYF. The CDR3, as DNA: TGTGCCACACACCGGGACAGGATCTACGAGCAGTACTTC.

The V and J genes are TRBV27 and TRBJ1-1; TRBD1 is a possible D gene (5 bases). The V end was cut by 6 bases, the J end by 7 bases, with 18 bases between. The CDR3 runs 14 residues. The germline V gene has CDR1 MNHEY and CDR2 SMNVEV (reference sequence). The CDR3 protein is CASSKSRDNVEAFF. The CDR3, as DNA: TGTGCCAGCAGCAAAAGCAGGGATAACGTTGAAGCTTTCTTT.

The chain recombines TRBV4-1 with TRBJ2-1; 13 nucleotides align to TRBD2. This CDR3 has 15 residues. Germline loops: CDR1 MGHRA, CDR2 YSYEKL. The V segment lost 3 bases and the J segment 12 bases; nucleotides outside the gene matches: 8. The CDR3 loop reads CASSHETSGGRGQFF. CDR3 bases: TGCGCCAGCAGCCATGAGACTAGCGGGGGGAGGGGGCAGTTCTTC.

The rearrangement links TRBV7-7 to TRBJ2-1, with 10 bases matching TRBD1. Germline loops: CDR1 SSHAT, CDR2 FNYEAQ (reference sequence). The V gene end was trimmed by 0 bases and the J gene end by 7 bases; junction bases not matched to a gene: 0. The CDR3 has 14 amino acids. CDR3: CASSLAGQGNEQFF. The CDR3 DNA follows: TGTGCCAGCAGCTTAGCGGGACAGGGGAATGAGCAGTTCTTC.

V is TRBV5-1 and J is TRBJ2-1; TRBD2 matches at 11 bases. This CDR3 comprises 17 residues. The V gene end was trimmed by 1 base and the J gene end by 1 base; junction bases not matched to a gene: 4. CDR1 is SGHRS and CDR2 is YFSETQ in the germline V gene. CDR3 in amino acids: CASSLWPSGGSYNEQFF. The DNA for the CDR3 is TGCGCCAGCAGCTTGTGGCCTAGCGGGGGGTCCTACAATGAGCAGTTCTTC.

The chain is built from TRBV25-1 and TRBJ1-6; D ambiguous. The ends were cut back, 6 bases at V and 9 bases at J, with 12 bases in the middle. The CDR3 spans 13 residues. The germline gives CDR1 MGHDK, CDR2 SYGVNS. The CDR3 DNA follows: TGTGCCAGCAGATGGGGTAATAGTTCACCCCTCCACTTT. It specifies CASRWGNSSPLHF.

This rearrangement joins TRBV4-1 to TRBJ2-3; 11 nucleotides agree with TRBD2. CDR1 is MGHRA, CDR2 YSYEKL, per germline. The CDR3 has 15 residues. V lost 4 bases, J lost 5 bases, and 5 bases stayed unmatched. In DNA form, the CDR3 reads TGCGCCAGCAGCCGACTAGCGGGGACCGAAGATACGCAGTATTTT. Amino acid sequence: CASSRLAGTEDTQYF.

V and J are TRBV7-9 and TRBJ2-7; no clear D. V lost 5 bases and J 2 bases, leaving 10 bases between the germline ends. This CDR3 spans 13 amino acids. Looked up from germline, CDR1 is SEHNR and CDR2 is FQNEAQ (reference sequence). For the CDR3, the DNA is TGTGCCAGCAGCCCGACCGTTACCTACGAGCAGTACTTC. The encoded protein is CASSPTVTYEQYF.

The chain employs TRBV5-1 and TRBJ2-7, with D possibly TRBD2 on 5 matching bases. The V gene's germline CDR1 is SGHRS and CDR2 YFSETQ. The ends were cut back, 6 bases at V and 2 bases at J, with 18 bases in the middle. This CDR3 has 15 amino acids. In nucleotides, the CDR3 is TGCGCCAGCACGAGGAGGACGGAGACAACCTACGAGCAGTACTTC. Its protein is CASTRRTETTYEQYF.

The chain uses TRBV4-2 and TRBJ2-5; D is ambiguous. The V and J ends lost 0 bases and 2 bases respectively, with 13 bases between them. Germline CDR1 reads LGHNA; CDR2 reads YNFKEQ. The CDR3 covers 16 residues. The CDR3 DNA is TGTGCCAGCAGCCAAGATCTAATCCCGGATCAAGAGACCCAGTACTTC. Amino acids: CASSQDLIPDQETQYF.